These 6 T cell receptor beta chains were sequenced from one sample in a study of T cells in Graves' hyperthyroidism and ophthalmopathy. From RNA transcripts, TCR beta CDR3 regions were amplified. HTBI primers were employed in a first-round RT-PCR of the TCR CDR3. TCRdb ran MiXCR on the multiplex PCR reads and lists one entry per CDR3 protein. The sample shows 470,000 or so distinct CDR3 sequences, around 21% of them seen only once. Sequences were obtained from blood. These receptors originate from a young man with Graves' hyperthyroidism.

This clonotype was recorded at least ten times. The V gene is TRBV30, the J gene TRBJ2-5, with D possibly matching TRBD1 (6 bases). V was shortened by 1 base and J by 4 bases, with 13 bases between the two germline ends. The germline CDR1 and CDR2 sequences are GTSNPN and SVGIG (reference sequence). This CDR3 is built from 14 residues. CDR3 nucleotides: TGTGCCTGGAGTGGCAACAGGGTAGCAGAGACCCAGTACTTC. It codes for CAWSGNRVAETQYF.

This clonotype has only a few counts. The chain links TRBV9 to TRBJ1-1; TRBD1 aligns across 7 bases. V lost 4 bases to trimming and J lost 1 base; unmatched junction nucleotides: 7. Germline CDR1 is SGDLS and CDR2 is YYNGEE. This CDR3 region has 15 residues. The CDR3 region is CASSTDRAGNTEAFF. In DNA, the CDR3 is TGTGCCAGCAGCACCGACAGGGCTGGGAACACTGAAGCTTTCTTT.

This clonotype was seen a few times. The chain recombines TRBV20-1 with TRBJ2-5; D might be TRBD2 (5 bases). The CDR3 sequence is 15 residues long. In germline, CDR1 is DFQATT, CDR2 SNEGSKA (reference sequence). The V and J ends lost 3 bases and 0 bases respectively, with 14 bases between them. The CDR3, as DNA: TGCAGTGCTAGCCAACTTAGCGAGTACCAAGAGACCCAGTACTTC. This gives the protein CSASQLSEYQETQYF.

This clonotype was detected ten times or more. The CDR3 nucleotides are TGTGCCAGCAGCTCGGGCCCCTCCTACGAGCAGTACTTC. It encodes CASSSGPSYEQYF. The chain couples TRBV19 to TRBJ2-7; D ambiguous. Trimming took 9 bases from V and 0 from J, leaving 12 bases between them. CDR3 length equals 13 residues. Germline lookup yields CDR1 LNHDA and CDR2 SQIVND (reference sequence).

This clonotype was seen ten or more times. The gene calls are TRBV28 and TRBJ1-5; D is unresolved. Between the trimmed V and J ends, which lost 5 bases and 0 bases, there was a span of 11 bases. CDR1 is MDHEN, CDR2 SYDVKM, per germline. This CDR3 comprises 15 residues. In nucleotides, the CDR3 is TGTGCCAGCAGTCCGCTAGGGAATAGCAATCAGCCCCAGCATTTT. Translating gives CASSPLGNSNQPQHF.

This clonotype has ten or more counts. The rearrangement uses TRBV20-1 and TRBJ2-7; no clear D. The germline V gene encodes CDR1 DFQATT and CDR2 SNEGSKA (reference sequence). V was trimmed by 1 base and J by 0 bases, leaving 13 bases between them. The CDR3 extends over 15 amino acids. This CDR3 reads CSARGILRNSYEQYF. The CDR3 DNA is TGCAGTGCTAGAGGAATCTTGAGGAACTCCTACGAGCAGTACTTC.